A single sample gave rise to the 18 T cell receptor beta chains below, sequenced in a study of cytomegalovirus exposure and HLA in healthy donors. Clones were sequenced by immunoSEQ multiplex PCR, and TCRdb holds only the in-frame ones, with some missing. Of 170,000 or so clones listed, 80% to 85% were seen once; the top ten hold approximately 3%. The sequencing input was PBMCs. These receptors all come from a young woman in good health and CMV-seropositive.

The rearrangement links TRBV7-8 to TRBJ2-7; no definite D call. Deletions cut 5 bases from V and 4 bases from J, with 9 bases between. The CDR3 sequence is 12 residues long. Germline-derived CDR1 and CDR2 are SGHVS and FQNEAQ. The CDR3 DNA follows: TGTGCCAGCAGCGGAGACTCTTACGAGCAGTACTTC. Its protein product is CASSGDSYEQYF.

This clone was found once. V gene TRBV9 combines with J gene TRBJ2-7; TRBD1 aligns across 10 bases. Germline lookup yields CDR1 SGDLS and CDR2 YYNGEE. The CDR3 is 17 amino acids. The V gene end was trimmed by 0 bases and the J gene end by 5 bases; junction bases not matched to a gene: 11. The CDR3: CASSVDPGQGVKNEQYF. DNA for the CDR3: TGTGCCAGCAGCGTAGATCCCGGACAGGGGGTGAAGAACGAGCAGTACTTC. The full variable domain, its missing parts supplied by reference TRBV9 and TRBJ2-7, is DSGVTQTPKHLITATGQRVTLRCSPRSGDLSVYWYQQSLDQGLQFLIQYYNGEERAKGNILERFSAQQFPDLHSELNLSSLELGDSALYFCASSVDPGQGVKNEQYFGPGTRLTVT.

The gene calls are TRBV19 and TRBJ1-1, with 8 positions matching TRBD1. This CDR3 is built from 16 residues. J gave up 4 bases and V 0 bases, and 7 bases lay outside the gene matches. Per germline, CDR1 LNHDA and CDR2 SQIVND (reference sequence). CDR3 sequence reads: CASSIETGEVATEAFF. The CDR3 nucleotides are TGTGCCAGTAGTATAGAGACAGGGGAGGTAGCCACTGAAGCTTTCTTT.

The gene calls are TRBV11-3 and TRBJ2-3, with D possibly TRBD2 on 5 matching bases. The CDR3 contains 15 residues. Germline CDR1 and CDR2: SGHNT and YENEEA. Trimming pared 3 bases from V and 1 base from J, leaving 11 bases between. CDR3 residues: CASSFGSAGTDTQYF. CDR3 sequence (DNA): TGTGCCAGCAGCTTTGGTAGCGCCGGCACAGATACGCAGTATTTT.

The CDR3: CASAPPTGTNYGYTF. The CDR3 DNA sequence: TGTGCTAGTGCCCCCCCAACGGGAACTAACTATGGCTACACCTTC. This chain connects TRBV12-5 to TRBJ1-2; D is unresolved. CDR1 LGHNT and CDR2 FRNRAP come from the germline V gene. CDR3 length: 15 amino acids. The V end was cut by 7 bases, the J end by 0 bases, with 15 bases between.

The rearrangement joins TRBV27 to TRBJ1-2, with a weak D call TRBD1 (6 bases). V was cut by 5 bases and J by 5 bases, with 9 bases left in between. The CDR3 extends over 12 amino acids. Germline loops: CDR1 MNHEY, CDR2 SMNVEV (reference sequence). The CDR3 protein is CASSPQGYGYTF. As DNA, the CDR3 is TGTGCCAGCAGTCCTCAGGGGTATGGCTACACCTTC.

This chain joins TRBV6-4 and TRBJ2-1; TRBD1 matches 8 bases. CDR3 length equals 14 residues. Germline V gives CDR1 MRHNA, CDR2 SNTAGT. V lost 3 bases to trimming and J lost 5 bases; unmatched junction nucleotides: 3. The CDR3 DNA follows: TGTGCCAGCAGTGAGACAGGGGAAAACAATGAGCAGTTCTTC. Its translation: CASSETGENNEQFF.

This sequence joins TRBV10-1 and TRBJ2-3; D is possibly TRBD2 (5 bases). The CDR3 is 13 residues long. Trimming took off 3 bases at V and 1 base at J, with 5 bases between the two ends. Germline lookup yields CDR1 WNHNN and CDR2 SYGVQD (reference sequence). CDR3 coding DNA: TGCGCCAGCAGTGACGGGGGCACAGATACGCAGTATTTT. Translated: CASSDGGTDTQYF.

V gene TRBV10-2 combines with J gene TRBJ1-5; D might be TRBD1 (5 bases). Germline V gene sequence: CDR1 WSHSY, CDR2 SAAADI. The CDR3 has 13 amino acids. V lost 3 bases and J 2 bases, leaving 5 bases between the germline ends. The CDR3 nucleotides read TGCGCCAGCAGTGACAGGGGCAATCAGCCCCAGCATTTT. It translates to CASSDRGNQPQHF.

The CDR3 bases are TGTGCCAGCAGTTACGTCCAACAGCCCCAGCATTTT. This gives the protein CASSYVQQPQHF. V and J are TRBV6-5 and TRBJ1-5; no reliable D call. The V end lost 2 bases, the J end lost 7 bases, and 6 bases lay between the germline ends. The V gene's germline CDR1 is MNHEY and CDR2 SVGAGI. The CDR3 covers 12 residues.

V is TRBV28 and J is TRBJ2-4; maybe TRBD1 (7 bases). Germline values: CDR1 MDHEN, CDR2 SYDVKM. This CDR3 contains 16 residues. V gave up 7 bases and J gave up 0 bases, with 16 bases separating them. The CDR3 DNA is TGTGCCAGCAATGGGAGGACAGGCGAAGCCAAAAACATTCAGTACTTC. Translation: CASNGRTGEAKNIQYF. Using reference TRBV28 and TRBJ2-4 for the parts outside the CDR3, the full variable domain is DVKVTQSSRYLVKRTGEKVFLECVQDMDHENMFWYRQDPGLGLRLIYFSYDVKMKEKGDIPEGYSVSREKKERFSLILESASTNQTSMYLCASNGRTGEAKNIQYFGAGTRLSVL.

This chain uses TRBV5-1 with TRBJ2-7; D unresolved. The germline V gene encodes CDR1 SGHRS and CDR2 YFSETQ. V was trimmed by 0 bases and J by 7 bases, leaving 5 bases between them. This CDR3 is 11 amino acids long. The chain's CDR3 is CASSLAEEQYF. In DNA, the CDR3 is TGCGCCAGCAGCTTGGCCGAGGAGCAGTACTTC.

V usage is TRBV4-2 and J usage is TRBJ2-2; TRBD1 matches 11 bases. Germline lookup yields CDR1 LGHNA and CDR2 YNFKEQ. The CDR3 extends over 16 amino acids. J lost 5 bases, V lost 0 bases, and 2 bases had no gene match. CDR3 protein: CASSQEGTGGTGELFF. CDR3 coding DNA: TGTGCCAGCAGCCAAGAGGGGACAGGGGGTACCGGGGAGCTGTTTTTT.

Worth noting for this clone: One end of the junction varies from germline; a read error may be responsible. The J gene is TRBJ2-7, the V gene TRBV6-5; D may be TRBD1 (5 bases). This CDR3 spans 11 amino acids. Germline loops: CDR1 MNHEY, CDR2 SVGAGI. Written as DNA, the CDR3 is TGTGCCAGCAGTTATTTCGTCGATTCAGGGTTC. Protein sequence: CASSYFVDSGF.

A single count supports this clone. The chain uses TRBV5-1 and TRBJ2-1, with 13 bases identical to TRBD2. The CDR3 has 15 residues. Germline CDR1 reads SGHRS; CDR2 reads YFSETQ. V lost 2 bases and J lost 5; bases outside the gene matches: 1. This chain's CDR3 is CASSLGTSGDNEQFF. CDR3 DNA: TGCGCCAGCAGCTTAGGGACTAGCGGGGACAATGAGCAGTTCTTC.

V is TRBV6-1 and J is TRBJ2-1, with 8 bases lining up with TRBD1. This CDR3 contains 15 residues. The germline gives CDR1 MNHNS, CDR2 SASEGT. After removal of 2 bases from V and 6 bases from J, the junction contained 6 bases not matched to a gene. CDR3 DNA: TGTGCCAGCAGTGAACAGGGGGCGTTGAGCAATGAGCAGTTCTTC. Translation: CASSEQGALSNEQFF.

This clone was observed a few times. This chain connects TRBV19 to TRBJ2-7; D possibly corresponds to TRBD1 (5 bases). The V and J ends lost 3 bases and 4 bases respectively, with 13 bases between them. The CDR3 loop spans 14 amino acids. Germline values: CDR1 LNHDA, CDR2 SQIVND (reference sequence). The CDR3 spells CASSIGWGRYEQYF. CDR3 nucleotide sequence: TGTGCCAGTAGTATTGGTTGGGGCAGATACGAGCAGTACTTC. Supplemented by reference TRBV19 and TRBJ2-7, the full variable domain reads DGGITQSPKYLFRKEGQNVTLSCEQNLNHDAMYWYRQDPGQGLRLIYYSQIVNDFQKGDIAEGYSVSREKKESFPLTVTSAQKNPTAFYLCASSIGWGRYEQYFGPGTRLTVT.

The chain combines TRBV6-5 with TRBJ2-7; 8 bases align to TRBD2. CDR3 length equals 14 residues. After removal of 9 bases from V and 7 bases from J, the junction contained 14 bases not matched to a gene. Germline CDR1 reads MNHEY; CDR2 reads SVGAGI. CDR3 DNA sequence: TGTGCCAGTGGAGAGCGGGGGTCGTTGCGAGAGCAGTACTTC. As protein: CASGERGSLREQYF.